This T cell receptor beta chain was captured by sequencing in a study of control samples from healthy donors and cancer patients. Generated by immunoSEQ multiplex PCR, the TCRdb table keeps only in-frame clones and is missing some. The repertoire includes about 220,000 clones, around 94% of them detected once, and roughly 1.6% sits in the top ten. This CDR3 has 14 residues. V shed 7 bases and J 5 bases; nucleotides not matched to a gene: 11. Germline loops: CDR1 LNHDA, CDR2 SQIVND (reference sequence). Sequenced sample: blood. This clonotype originated in a man aged 50 or older in good health. V gene TRBV19 combines with J gene TRBJ2-7; 7 nucleotides agree with TRBD1. The CDR3 here is CASKDIGTEDEQYF. In DNA form, the CDR3 reads TGTGCCAGTAAGGACATCGGGACAGAGGACGAGCAGTACTTC.